The 21 T cell receptor beta chains below all came from one sample that was sequenced in a study of T cell changes during pregnancy in multiple sclerosis. Profiled with immunoSEQ multiplex PCR; TCRdb holds only in-frame clones, not every one. The sample has some 80,000 clones, 85% to 95% seen once. The sample was peripheral blood, taken in the first trimester of pregnancy. These receptor sequences come from a female donor with multiple sclerosis, enrolled in a pregnancy study.

The rearrangement joins TRBV19 to TRBJ1-5; D is undetermined. The CDR3 sequence is 13 residues long. V was clipped by 7 bases and J by 3 bases, with 10 bases between them. Germline CDR1 and CDR2: LNHDA and SQIVND (reference sequence). The CDR3, as DNA: TGTGCCAGTAAGTCCAGGAACAATCAGCCCCAGCATTTT. This encodes CASKSRNNQPQHF.

The V call is TRBV2, the J call TRBJ1-2, with 8 bases matching TRBD1. V was pared by 3 bases and J by 5 bases, with 14 bases of the junction left unmatched. The CDR3 runs 17 residues. CDR1 and CDR2 (germline): SNHLY, FYNNEI. The CDR3 sequence: CASSEPRTGQKGYGYTF. As DNA, the CDR3 is TGTGCCAGCAGTGAGCCCCGGACAGGGCAAAAAGGGTATGGCTACACCTTC. Full variable domain (missing parts from reference TRBV2 and TRBJ1-2): EPEVTQTPSHQVTQMGQEVILRCVPISNHLYFYWYRQILGQKVEFLVSFYNNEISEKSEIFDDQFSVERPDGSNFTLKIRSTKLEDSAMYFCASSEPRTGQKGYGYTFGSGTRLTVV.

The V and J genes are TRBV28 and TRBJ2-2; D is unclear. Germline loops: CDR1 MDHEN, CDR2 SYDVKM. The length of the CDR3 is 14 residues. Trimming cost V 6 bases and J 1 base, with 9 bases left between them. The CDR3, as DNA: TGTGCCAGCAGCCCTAACCTGAACACCGGGGAGCTGTTTTTT. As protein: CASSPNLNTGELFF.

The genes are TRBV2 and TRBJ2-7, with D perhaps TRBD2 (6 bases). The length of the CDR3 is 15 residues. V was cut by 6 bases and J by 2 bases, with 17 bases left in between. The germline V gene has CDR1 SNHLY and CDR2 FYNNEI. The CDR3 DNA reads as TGTGCCAGCAGGGAGGGGTTTGGGGCCCCCTACGAGCAGTACTTC. Its translation: CASREGFGAPYEQYF.

The genes are TRBV7-9 and TRBJ2-2; tentatively, D is TRBD1 (5 bases). Trimming cost V 4 bases and J 5 bases, with 8 bases left between them. CDR1 is SEHNR and CDR2 is FQNEAQ in the germline V gene (reference sequence). The CDR3 sequence is 13 residues long. Here the CDR3 DNA reads TGTGCCAGCAGCTCCAGGGAAACCGGGGAGCTGTTTTTT. Amino acid sequence: CASSSRETGELFF.

The chain couples TRBV6-1 to TRBJ1-2; D is possibly TRBD1 (6 bases). Trimming removed 5 bases from V and 4 bases from J, with 11 bases in between. This CDR3 is 13 amino acids long. The V gene's germline CDR1 is MNHNS and CDR2 SASEGT. The CDR3 region has the DNA TGTGCCAGCAGTCTAGAACAGGGCTATGGCTACACCTTC. Amino acid sequence: CASSLEQGYGYTF.

In DNA, the CDR3 is TGTGCCAGCAGTTTGGCAGGACAGGGGGGCGAGCAGTACTTC. Its protein product is CASSLAGQGGEQYF. This sequence joins TRBV28 and TRBJ2-7, with 10 bases lining up with TRBD1. Unmatched junction bases numbered 5, after V lost 3 bases and J lost 6 bases. The germline V gene encodes CDR1 MDHEN and CDR2 SYDVKM. CDR3 length: 14 residues.

V gene TRBV27 combines with J gene TRBJ1-1; D might be TRBD1 (6 bases). This CDR3 contains 14 residues. Germline V lookup: CDR1 MNHEY, CDR2 SMNVEV (reference sequence). Trimming shortened V by 2 bases and J by 4 bases, and 11 bases separated the two germline ends. In DNA form, the CDR3 reads TGTGCCAGCAGTTTACGGTGGGGGCCCACTGAAGCTTTCTTT. Protein: CASSLRWGPTEAFF.

V and J are TRBV7-6 and TRBJ2-3; tentative D call: TRBD2 (6 bases). In germline, CDR1 is SGHVS, CDR2 FNYEAQ. Trimming removed 0 bases from V and 3 bases from J, with 13 bases in between. The length of the CDR3 is 16 residues. In nucleotides, the CDR3 is TGTGCCAGCAGCTTAGCGTTGGGACTTGCGACAGATACGCAGTATTTT. Translated, it gives CASSLALGLATDTQYF.

This chain uses TRBV25-1 with TRBJ2-7; D remains unclear. Trimming took 3 bases from V and 0 from J, leaving 6 bases between them. CDR3 size: 13 residues. The V gene's germline CDR1 is MGHDK and CDR2 SYGVNS. CDR3 sequence (DNA): TGTGCCAGCAGTGAGAGAGGCTCCTACGAGCAGTACTTC. Encoded protein: CASSERGSYEQYF.

This sequence joins TRBV28 and TRBJ2-3; 10 positions match TRBD2. This CDR3 contains 14 residues. V was pared by 9 bases and J by 2 bases, with 5 bases of the junction left unmatched. Germline V gene lookup returns CDR1 MDHEN and CDR2 SYDVKM. The CDR3 sequence is CASTSGIHTDTQYF. For the CDR3, the DNA is TGTGCCAGTACTAGCGGGATCCACACAGATACGCAGTATTTT. The full variable domain, in which reference TRBV28 and TRBJ2-3 provide the parts outside the CDR3, is DVKVTQSSRYLVKRTGEKVFLECVQDMDHENMFWYRQDPGLGLRLIYFSYDVKMKEKGDIPEGYSVSREKKERFSLILESASTNQTSMYLCASTSGIHTDTQYFGPGTRLTVL.

This clone was observed a single time. The CDR3 sequence is CASSLGWAGGTGELFF. The CDR3, as DNA: TGTGCCAGCAGCTTAGGATGGGCGGGGGGCACCGGGGAGCTGTTTTTT. This rearrangement joins TRBV7-8 to TRBJ2-2; 8 nucleotides align to TRBD2. CDR3 length: 16 amino acids. Germline V gives CDR1 SGHVS, CDR2 FQNEAQ. V dropped 1 base and J dropped 4; count of bases not matched to a gene: 5.

The V gene is TRBV18, the J gene TRBJ2-2; unclear D gene. This CDR3 has 16 amino acids. The V gene's germline CDR1 is KGHSH and CDR2 LQKENI. V gave up 3 bases and J gave up 3 bases, with 14 bases separating them. The CDR3 region is CASSPLPFPDTGELFF. For the CDR3, the DNA is TGTGCCAGCTCACCCCTCCCGTTCCCAGACACCGGGGAGCTGTTTTTT.

The V and J genes are TRBV6-6 and TRBJ1-1; TRBD1 matches 7 bases. CDR3 size: 13 residues. The ends lost 5 bases at V and 4 bases at J; junction bases unmatched: 4. The V gene's germline CDR1 is MNHNY and CDR2 SVGAGI (reference sequence). The chain's CDR3 is CASSDRDTTEAFF. The CDR3 bases are TGTGCCAGCAGTGACAGGGATACCACTGAAGCTTTCTTT.

The V and J genes are TRBV7-9 and TRBJ1-1; the D gene is possibly TRBD1 (5 bases). The CDR3 is 16 residues long. Trimming stripped 4 bases from V and 3 bases from J, with 18 bases between. Germline V gene data show CDR1 as SEHNR and CDR2 as FQNEAQ (reference sequence). CDR3 nucleotides: TGTGCCAGCAGCTCCCTAGGGGTTTCGCCGGACACTGAAGCTTTCTTT. As protein: CASSSLGVSPDTEAFF.

The chain has TRBV19 and TRBJ2-5; D perhaps matches TRBD2 (6 bases). Germline loops: CDR1 LNHDA, CDR2 SQIVND (reference sequence). Trimming shortened V by 5 bases and J by 3 bases, and 22 bases separated the two germline ends. The CDR3 has 17 amino acids. This chain's CDR3 is CASSSTDYRSSEETQYF. The CDR3 bases are TGTGCCAGTAGTTCCACGGACTATAGGTCGTCTGAAGAGACCCAGTACTTC. The variable domain in full, with the rest retrieved from reference TRBV19 and TRBJ2-5, is DGGITQSPKYLFRKEGQNVTLSCEQNLNHDAMYWYRQDPGQGLRLIYYSQIVNDFQKGDIAEGYSVSREKKESFPLTVTSAQKNPTAFYLCASSSTDYRSSEETQYFGPGTRLLVL.

This clone has only a few counts. This chain joins TRBV27 and TRBJ1-1, with D possibly TRBD1 on 6 matching bases. The CDR3 consists of 14 residues. CDR1 MNHEY and CDR2 SMNVEV come from the germline V gene (reference sequence). V lost 6 bases, J lost 0 bases, and 11 bases lay in between. The CDR3 coding sequence is TGTGCCAGCAGACGCGACAGGATGAACACTGAAGCTTTCTTT. This codes for CASRRDRMNTEAFF.

The rearrangement uses TRBV19 and TRBJ2-3, with 9 bases identical to TRBD2. With V trimmed by 5 bases and J by 0 bases, 15 bases remained unmatched. This CDR3 has 19 residues. CDR1 LNHDA and CDR2 SQIVND come from the germline V gene (reference sequence). This chain's CDR3 is CASSQRTSGLGASTDTQYF. In nucleotides, the CDR3 is TGTGCCAGTAGTCAAAGAACTAGCGGGCTGGGTGCTAGCACAGATACGCAGTATTTT.

The DNA for the CDR3 is TGTGCCAGCAGCTGGGCGAGGGCTAGTGGGGAGACCCAGTACTTC. It codes for CASSWARASGETQYF. The chain couples TRBV7-9 to TRBJ2-5, with a weak D call TRBD2 (5 bases). Trimming removed 4 bases from V and 5 bases from J, with 17 bases in between. The germline V gene has CDR1 SEHNR and CDR2 FQNEAQ (reference sequence). The CDR3 runs 15 residues.

This clone came up once. This chain links TRBV7-3 with TRBJ2-2, with D possibly matching TRBD1 (6 bases). V was shortened by 5 bases and J by 5 bases, with 21 bases between the two germline ends. Germline V gives CDR1 SGHTA, CDR2 FQGTGA. The CDR3 is 17 amino acids. Here the CDR3 reads CASSPGRGGFLTGELFF. DNA for the CDR3: TGTGCCAGCAGCCCCGGGCGAGGGGGTTTCTTGACCGGGGAGCTGTTTTTT.

The rearrangement links TRBV29-1 to TRBJ2-7; 9 positions agree with TRBD1. The V gene end was trimmed by 7 bases and the J gene end by 0 bases; junction bases not matched to a gene: 10. Germline assignment: CDR1 SQVTM and CDR2 ANQGSEA. This CDR3 region has 15 residues. CDR3 loop: CSARAGQGTSYEQYF. As DNA, the CDR3 is TGCAGCGCCCGGGCCGGACAGGGGACCTCCTACGAGCAGTACTTC.